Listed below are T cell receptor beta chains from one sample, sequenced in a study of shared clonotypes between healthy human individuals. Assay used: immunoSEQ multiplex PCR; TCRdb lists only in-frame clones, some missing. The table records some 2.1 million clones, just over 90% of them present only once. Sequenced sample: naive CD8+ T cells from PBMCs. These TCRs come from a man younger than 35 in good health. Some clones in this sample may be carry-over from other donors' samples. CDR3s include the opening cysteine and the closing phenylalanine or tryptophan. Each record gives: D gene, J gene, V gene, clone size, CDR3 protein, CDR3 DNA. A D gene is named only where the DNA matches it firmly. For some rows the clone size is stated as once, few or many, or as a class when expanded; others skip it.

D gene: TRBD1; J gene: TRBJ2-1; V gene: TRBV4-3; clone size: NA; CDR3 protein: CASSQEVSGQGPYNEQFF; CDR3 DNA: TGCGCCAGCAGCCAAGAAGTTTCGGGACAGGGCCCCTACAATGAGCAGTTCTTC
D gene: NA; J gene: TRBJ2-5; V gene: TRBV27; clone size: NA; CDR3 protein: CASSLTPVLEETQYF; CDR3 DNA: TGTGCCAGCAGTTTAACTCCTGTTCTTGAAGAGACCCAGTACTTC
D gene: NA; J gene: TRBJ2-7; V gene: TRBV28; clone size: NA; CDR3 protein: CASSSPYYEQYF; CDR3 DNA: TGTGCCAGCAGTTCCCCTTACTACGAGCAGTACTTC
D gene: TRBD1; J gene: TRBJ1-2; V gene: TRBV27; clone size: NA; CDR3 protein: CASSGTGDYGYTF; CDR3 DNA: TGTGCCAGCAGCGGGACAGGGGACTATGGCTACACCTTC
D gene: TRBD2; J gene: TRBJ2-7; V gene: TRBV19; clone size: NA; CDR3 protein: CASSMGLQTGLEQYF; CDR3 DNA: TGTGCCAGTAGTATGGGACTACAAACGGGGCTCGAGCAGTACTTC
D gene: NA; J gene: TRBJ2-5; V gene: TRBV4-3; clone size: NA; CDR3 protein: CASSQVNSGVFTQYF; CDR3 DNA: TGCGCCAGCAGCCAAGTCAATTCAGGGGTCTTTACCCAGTACTTC
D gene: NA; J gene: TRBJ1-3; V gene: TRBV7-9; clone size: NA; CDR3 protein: CASRPREGELNTIYF; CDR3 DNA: TGTGCCAGCAGGCCCCGGGAGGGGGAATTAAACACCATATATTTT
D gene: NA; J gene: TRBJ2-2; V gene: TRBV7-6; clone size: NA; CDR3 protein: CASSLAVRVGTGELFF; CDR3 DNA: TGTGCCAGCAGCTTAGCGGTGAGGGTTGGCACCGGGGAGCTGTTTTTT
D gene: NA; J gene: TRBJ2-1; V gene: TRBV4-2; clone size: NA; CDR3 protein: CASSQELVAEQFF; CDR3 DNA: TGTGCCAGCAGCCAAGAGTTGGTGGCTGAGCAGTTCTTC
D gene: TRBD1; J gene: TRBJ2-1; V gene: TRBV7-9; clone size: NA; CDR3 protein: CASSSDRGAYNEQFF; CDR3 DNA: TGTGCCAGCAGCTCAGACAGGGGAGCCTACAATGAGCAGTTCTTC
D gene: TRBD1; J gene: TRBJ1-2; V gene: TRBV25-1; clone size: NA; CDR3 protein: CASSVTGVNHGYTF; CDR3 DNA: TGTGCCAGCAGTGTTACAGGGGTAAACCATGGCTACACCTTC
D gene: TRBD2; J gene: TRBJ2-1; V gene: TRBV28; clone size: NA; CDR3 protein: CASSGAPGLAGSNEQFF; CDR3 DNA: TGTGCCAGCTCGGGGGCGCCGGGGCTAGCGGGTTCCAATGAGCAGTTCTTC
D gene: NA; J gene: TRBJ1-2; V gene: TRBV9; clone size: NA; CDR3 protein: CASSPTGGRWNYGYTF; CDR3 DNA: TGTGCCAGCAGCCCAACGGGGGGGCGATGGAACTATGGCTACACCTTC
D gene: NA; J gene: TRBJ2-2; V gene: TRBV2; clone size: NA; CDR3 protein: CASSEFWGSQGELFF; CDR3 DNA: TGTGCCAGCAGTGAATTCTGGGGGTCGCAGGGGGAGCTGTTTTTT
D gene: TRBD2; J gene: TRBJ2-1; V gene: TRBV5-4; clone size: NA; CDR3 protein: CASSQKREKGNEQFF; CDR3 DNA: TGTGCCAGCAGCCAGAAGCGGGAGAAAGGGAATGAGCAGTTCTTC
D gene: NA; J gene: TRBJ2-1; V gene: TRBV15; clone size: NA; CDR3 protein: CATSDWSNYNEQFF; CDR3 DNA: TGTGCCACCAGCGACTGGTCAAACTACAATGAGCAGTTCTTC
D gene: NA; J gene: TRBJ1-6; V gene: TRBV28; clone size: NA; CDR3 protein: CASSLNDNSPLHF; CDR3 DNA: TGTGCCAGCAGTTTAAATGATAATTCACCCCTCCACTTT
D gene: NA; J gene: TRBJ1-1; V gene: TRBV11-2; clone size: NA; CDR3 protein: CASSLAHPGGNTEAFF; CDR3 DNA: TGTGCCAGCAGCTTAGCCCACCCCGGGGGGAACACTGAAGCTTTCTTT
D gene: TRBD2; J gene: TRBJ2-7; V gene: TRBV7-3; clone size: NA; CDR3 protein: CASSLQRGGSYEQYF; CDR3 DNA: TGTGCCAGCAGCTTACAGCGGGGGGGCTCCTACGAGCAGTACTTC
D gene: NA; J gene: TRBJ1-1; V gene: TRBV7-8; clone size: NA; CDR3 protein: CASSLAGMNTEAFF; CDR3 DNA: TGTGCCAGCAGCTTAGCGGGGATGAACACTGAAGCTTTCTTT
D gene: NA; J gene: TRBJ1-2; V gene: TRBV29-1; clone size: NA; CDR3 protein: CSVVWSRYGHTF; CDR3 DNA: TGCAGCGTTGTATGGTCCCGTTATGGCCACACCTTC
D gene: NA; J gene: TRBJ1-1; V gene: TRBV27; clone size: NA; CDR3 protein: CASSPPGREAFF; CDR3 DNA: TGTGCCAGCAGTCCCCCGGGGAGGGAAGCTTTCTTT
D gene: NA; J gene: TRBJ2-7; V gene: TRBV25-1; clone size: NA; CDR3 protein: CASRSNYEQYF; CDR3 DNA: TGTGCCAGCAGAAGCAACTACGAGCAGTACTTC
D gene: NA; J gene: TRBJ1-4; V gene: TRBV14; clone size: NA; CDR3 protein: CASSPRLGKDEKLFF; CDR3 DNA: TGTGCCAGCAGCCCCCGGTTGGGGAAAGATGAAAAACTGTTTTTT
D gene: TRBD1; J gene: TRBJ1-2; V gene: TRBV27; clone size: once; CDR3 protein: CASSYGQGLGYGYTF; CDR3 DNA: TGTGCCAGCAGTTACGGACAGGGACTAGGCTATGGCTACACCTTC
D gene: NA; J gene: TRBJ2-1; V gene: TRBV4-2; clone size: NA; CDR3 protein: CASRGSGASYNEQFF; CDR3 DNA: TGTGCCTCCAGGGGCAGCGGGGCCTCCTACAATGAGCAGTTCTTC
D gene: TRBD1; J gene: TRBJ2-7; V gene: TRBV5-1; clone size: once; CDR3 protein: CASSRNKGQDPYEQYF; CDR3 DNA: TGCGCCAGCAGCCGGAACAAGGGACAGGACCCCTACGAGCAGTACTTC
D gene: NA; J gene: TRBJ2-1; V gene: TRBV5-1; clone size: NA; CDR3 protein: CASSLGAENEQFF; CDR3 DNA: TGCGCCAGCAGCTTGGGGGCCGAGAATGAGCAGTTCTTC
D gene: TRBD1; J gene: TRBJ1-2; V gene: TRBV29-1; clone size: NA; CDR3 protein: CSVEAGTVLYGYTF; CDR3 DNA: TGCAGCGTTGAAGCTGGGACAGTCCTGTATGGCTACACCTTC
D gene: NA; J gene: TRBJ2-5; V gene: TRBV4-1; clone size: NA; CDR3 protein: CASSQVDSTGEAQYF; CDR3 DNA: TGCGCCAGCAGCCAAGTCGATTCTACCGGCGAAGCCCAGTACTTC
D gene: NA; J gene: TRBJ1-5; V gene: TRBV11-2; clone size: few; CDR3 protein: CASSSLNQPQHF; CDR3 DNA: TGTGCCAGCAGCTCATTAAATCAGCCCCAGCATTTT
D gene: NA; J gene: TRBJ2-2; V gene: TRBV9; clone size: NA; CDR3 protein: CASREGSGELFF; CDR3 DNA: TGTGCCAGCAGGGAGGGATCCGGGGAGCTGTTTTTT
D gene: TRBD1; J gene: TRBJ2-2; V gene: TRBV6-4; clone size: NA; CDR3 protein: CASSEQGAGELFF; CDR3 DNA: TGTGCCAGCAGTGAACAGGGGGCCGGGGAGCTGTTTTTT
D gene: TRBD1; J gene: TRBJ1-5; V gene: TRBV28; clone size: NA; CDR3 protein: CASSDRGGNQPQHF; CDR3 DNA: TGTGCCAGCAGCGACAGGGGAGGTAATCAGCCCCAGCATTTT
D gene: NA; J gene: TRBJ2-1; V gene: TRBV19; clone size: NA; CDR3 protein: CASSTTGLPSSYNEQFF; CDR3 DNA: TGTGCCAGTAGTACAACTGGACTCCCCAGCTCCTACAATGAGCAGTTCTTC
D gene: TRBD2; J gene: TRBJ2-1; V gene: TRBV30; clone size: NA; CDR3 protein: CAWGILAGGQQFF; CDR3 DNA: TGTGCCTGGGGGATTCTAGCGGGAGGGCAGCAGTTCTTC
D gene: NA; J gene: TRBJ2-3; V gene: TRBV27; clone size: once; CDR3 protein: CASSLSLDSLISAQYF; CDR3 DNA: TGTGCCAGCAGTTTATCGCTGGACAGCCTAATCTCAGCGCAGTATTTT
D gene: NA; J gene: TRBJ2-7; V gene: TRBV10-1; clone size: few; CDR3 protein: CASSGGPYEQYF; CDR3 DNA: TGCGCCAGCAGTGGAGGTCCCTACGAGCAGTACTTC
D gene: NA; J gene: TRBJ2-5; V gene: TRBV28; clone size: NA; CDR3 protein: CASSPHLQETQYF; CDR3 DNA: TGTGCCAGCAGTCCCCACTTACAAGAGACCCAGTACTTC
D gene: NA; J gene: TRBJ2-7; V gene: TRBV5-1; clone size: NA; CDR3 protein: CASSPSGGPSYEQYF; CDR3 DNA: TGCGCCAGCAGCCCCTCCGGAGGACCCTCCTACGAGCAGTACTTC
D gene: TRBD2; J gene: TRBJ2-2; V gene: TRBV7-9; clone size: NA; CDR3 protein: CASSSGTSGTGELFF; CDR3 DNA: TGTGCCAGCAGCTCCGGGACTAGCGGCACCGGGGAGCTGTTTTTT
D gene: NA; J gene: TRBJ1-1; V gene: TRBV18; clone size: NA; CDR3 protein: CASLTLGGHAFF; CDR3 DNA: TGTGCCAGCTTGACGTTAGGAGGGCACGCTTTCTTT
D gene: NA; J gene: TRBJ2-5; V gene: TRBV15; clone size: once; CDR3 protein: CATSRDLETQYF; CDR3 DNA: TGTGCCACCAGCAGAGATTTGGAGACCCAGTACTTC
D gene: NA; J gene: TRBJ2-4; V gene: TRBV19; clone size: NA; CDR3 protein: CASQVGSGNIQYF; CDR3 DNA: TGTGCCAGCCAAGTGGGGTCGGGAAACATTCAGTACTTC
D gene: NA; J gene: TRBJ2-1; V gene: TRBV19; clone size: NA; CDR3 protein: CASSMGLNEQFF; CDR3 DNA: TGTGCCAGTAGTATGGGACTTAATGAGCAGTTCTTC
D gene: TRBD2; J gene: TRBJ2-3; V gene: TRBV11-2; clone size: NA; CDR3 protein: CASSQIRGGGYTSTDTQYF; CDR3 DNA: TGTGCCAGCAGCCAGATACGGGGCGGGGGGTATACTAGCACAGATACGCAGTATTTT
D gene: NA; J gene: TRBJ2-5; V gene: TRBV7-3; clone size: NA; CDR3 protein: CASSLMGLETQYF; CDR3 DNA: TGTGCCAGCAGCTTAATGGGTTTAGAGACCCAGTACTTC
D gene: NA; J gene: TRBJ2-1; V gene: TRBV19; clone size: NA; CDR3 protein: CASKVSGLSSYNEQFF; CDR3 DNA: TGTGCCAGTAAGGTGTCGGGTCTTAGCTCCTACAATGAGCAGTTCTTC
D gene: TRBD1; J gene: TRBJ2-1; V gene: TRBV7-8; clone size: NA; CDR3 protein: CASSLWGRGQDEQFF; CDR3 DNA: TGTGCCAGCAGCTTATGGGGCAGGGGGCAGGATGAGCAGTTCTTC
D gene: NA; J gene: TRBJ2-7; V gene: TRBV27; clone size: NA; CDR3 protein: CASSSSRESHEQYF; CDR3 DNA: TGTGCCAGCAGTTCCTCACGGGAGTCGCACGAGCAGTACTTC
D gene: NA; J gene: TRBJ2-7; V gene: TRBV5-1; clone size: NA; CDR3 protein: CASSLGGGSHEQYF; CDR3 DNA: TGCGCCAGCAGCTTGGGAGGGGGTAGCCACGAGCAGTACTTC
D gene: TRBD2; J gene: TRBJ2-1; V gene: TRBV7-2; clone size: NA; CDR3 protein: CASRSRGGTSFNEQFF; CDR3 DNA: TGTGCCAGCCGCTCCCGTGGCGGGACTAGCTTCAATGAGCAGTTCTTC
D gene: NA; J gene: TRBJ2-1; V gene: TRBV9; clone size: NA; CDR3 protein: CASSTRQAQRNEQFF; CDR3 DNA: TGTGCCAGCAGCACTCGACAGGCCCAACGGAATGAGCAGTTCTTC
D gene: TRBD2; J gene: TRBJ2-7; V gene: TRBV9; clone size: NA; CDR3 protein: CASSVASGIRYEQYF; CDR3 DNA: TGTGCCAGCAGCGTAGCTAGCGGGATTCGGTACGAGCAGTACTTC
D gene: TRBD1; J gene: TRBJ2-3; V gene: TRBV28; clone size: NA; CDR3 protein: CASSFQGQGKYTQYF; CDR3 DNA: TGTGCCAGCAGTTTCCAGGGACAGGGAAAATATACGCAGTATTTT
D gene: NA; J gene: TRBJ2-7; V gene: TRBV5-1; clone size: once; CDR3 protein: CASSPDGGFSYEQYF; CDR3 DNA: TGCGCCAGCAGCCCGGATGGAGGCTTCTCCTACGAGCAGTACTTC
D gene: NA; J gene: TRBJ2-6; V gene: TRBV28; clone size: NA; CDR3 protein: CASRDWASGANVLTF; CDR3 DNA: TGTGCCAGCCGGGACTGGGCCTCTGGGGCCAACGTCCTGACTTTC